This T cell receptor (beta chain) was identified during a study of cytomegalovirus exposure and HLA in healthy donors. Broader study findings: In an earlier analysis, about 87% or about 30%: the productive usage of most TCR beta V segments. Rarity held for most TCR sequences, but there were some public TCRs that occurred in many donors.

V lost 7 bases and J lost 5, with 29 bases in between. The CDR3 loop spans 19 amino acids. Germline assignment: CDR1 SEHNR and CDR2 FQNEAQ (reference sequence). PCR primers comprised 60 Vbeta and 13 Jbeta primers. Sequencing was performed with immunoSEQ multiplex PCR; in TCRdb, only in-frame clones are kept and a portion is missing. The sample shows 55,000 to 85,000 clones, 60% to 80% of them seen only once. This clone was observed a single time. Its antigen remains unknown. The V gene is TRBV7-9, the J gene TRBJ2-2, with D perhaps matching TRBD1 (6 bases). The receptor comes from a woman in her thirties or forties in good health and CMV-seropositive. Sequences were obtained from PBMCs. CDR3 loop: CASTESILTGTPITGELFF. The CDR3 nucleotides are TGTGCCAGCACCGAATCGATTTTAACCGGGACACCGATTACCGGGGAGCTGTTTTTT. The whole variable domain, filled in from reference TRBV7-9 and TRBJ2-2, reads DTGVSQNPRHKITKRGQNVTFRCDPISEHNRLYWYRQTLGQGPEFLTYFQNEAQLEKSRLLSDRFSAERPKGSFSTLEIQRTEQGDSAMYLCASTESILTGTPITGELFFGEGSRLTVL.